The following is a T cell receptor (beta chain) sequence with its context. Antigen: not known. TCRdb reanalyzed the PCR reads via MiXCR. The sample records some 19,000 clones, roughly 15% being singletons. Trimming stripped 1 base from V and 7 bases from J, with 8 bases between. From germline, CDR1 is LGHDT and CDR2 YNNKEL (reference sequence). The CDR3 spans 14 residues. The sample belongs to a study of metastatic and nonmetastatic thyroid tumors. Study-level information: Repertoires from blood and tumor or nodule tissue of malignant and benign thyroid patients were compared. Overall study findings and caveats: Reportedly, malignant thyroid tumors had significantly higher TCR beta diversity than benign nodules, in blood and tumor.

No patient had received any treatment before thyroid surgery. This chain uses TRBV3-1 with TRBJ1-6, with D uncertain. The receptor comes from a female donor with papillary thyroid cancer or a benign thyroid nodule (not recorded which). Some clones in this sample may be carry-over from other donors' samples. Sequenced input: blood. CDR3 protein: CASSQVRSNSPLHF. In nucleotides, the CDR3 is TGTGCCAGCAGCCAAGTTAGGTCCAATTCACCCCTCCACTTT.